These 32 T cell receptor beta chains were all obtained from the same sample, sequenced in a study of spatial heterogeneity in lung cancer. Time point described: sample taken at primary tumor resection. Unsorted whole RNA samples from tumor, nontumor lung or frozen PBMC were sequenced. TCRdb re-derived calls from the 5' RACE reads in MiXCR, one entry per CDR3 protein. Among approximately 40,000 distinct CDR3 sequences listed, less than 5.5% were seen once. The sample consisted of PBMCs, taken at surgery. Source of these receptors: a female donor with early-stage non-small cell lung cancer.

The chain recombines TRBV10-2 with TRBJ1-4, with 9 bases matching TRBD1. The J segment lost 7 bases and the V segment lost 6 bases, leaving 6 bases of the junction unmatched. The length of the CDR3 is 14 residues. CDR1 WSHSY and CDR2 SAAADI come from the germline V gene. The CDR3 sequence is CASRETGGPEKLFF. CDR3 coding DNA: TGCGCCAGCAGGGAAACAGGGGGCCCTGAAAAACTGTTTTTT.

This clonotype occurred many times. V is TRBV4-1 and J is TRBJ1-1, with a weak D call TRBD1 (6 bases). The germline CDR1 and CDR2 sequences are MGHRA and YSYEKL. Trimming stripped 3 bases from V and 0 bases from J, with 11 bases between. The CDR3 has 15 residues. For the CDR3, the DNA is TGCGCCAGCAGCCATCCACAGGGAGTGAACACTGAAGCTTTCTTT. Translating gives CASSHPQGVNTEAFF.

There are many counts of this clonotype. This sequence joins TRBV7-2 and TRBJ2-7; D ambiguous. Germline lookup yields CDR1 SGHTA and CDR2 FQGNSA. This CDR3 is 15 amino acids long. The ends were cut back, 3 bases at V and 3 bases at J, with 15 bases in the middle. The CDR3, as DNA: TGTGCCAGCAGCTTCGTAGGGCACAGCAACTACGAGCAGTACTTC. Residues: CASSFVGHSNYEQYF.

This clonotype was found many times. The CDR3 protein is CASSPNANEQFF. The CDR3 coding sequence is TGTGCCAGCAGCCCCAACGCCAATGAGCAGTTCTTC. The chain links TRBV6-6 to TRBJ2-1; D unresolved. The CDR3 length is 12 residues. Trimming took off 6 bases at V and 6 bases at J, with 9 bases between the two ends. CDR1 and CDR2 from the germline V gene are MNHNY and SVGAGI (reference sequence).

Many counts were recorded for this clonotype. The chain joins TRBV18 to TRBJ2-7; 8 bases align to TRBD1. J lost 3 bases, V lost 3 bases, and 4 bases had no gene match. The germline V gene has CDR1 KGHSH and CDR2 LQKENI. The CDR3 extends over 14 amino acids. The CDR3 bases are TGTGCCAGCTCACCTACGGGACAGGACTACGAGCAGTACTTC. Amino acid sequence: CASSPTGQDYEQYF.

This clonotype was recorded many times. The chain carries TRBV9 and TRBJ2-7, with a weak D call TRBD1 (5 bases). Germline V CDR1 and CDR2: SGDLS, YYNGEE. The CDR3 consists of 14 residues. Trimming left V 0 bases short and J 2 bases short, with 9 bases between. The CDR3 spells CASSVAGIPYEQYF. The CDR3 coding sequence is TGTGCCAGCAGCGTAGCAGGGATCCCCTACGAGCAGTACTTC.

Many counts were recorded for this clonotype. V and J are TRBV9 and TRBJ2-5, with D perhaps matching TRBD1 (6 bases). The V and J ends lost 3 bases and 5 bases respectively, with 8 bases between them. CDR1 is SGDLS and CDR2 is YYNGEE in the germline V gene. CDR3 length: 12 amino acids. CDR3 region: CASSAQGETQYF. The DNA of the CDR3 is TGTGCCAGCAGCGCGCAGGGGGAGACCCAGTACTTC.

This clonotype was recorded at least ten times. The chain links TRBV15 to TRBJ2-7; 10 bases align to TRBD1. Looked up from germline, CDR1 is LNHNV and CDR2 is YYDKDF (reference sequence). The CDR3 sequence is 14 residues long. With 1 base clipped from V and 3 bases from J, the junction kept 0 bases outside the gene matches. The CDR3 sequence: CATSRGTGGYEQYF. In DNA form, the CDR3 reads TGTGCCACCAGCAGAGGGACAGGGGGCTACGAGCAGTACTTC.

A few counts support this clonotype. The V and J genes are TRBV4-1 and TRBJ1-1; D might be TRBD1 (5 bases). The CDR3 is made up of 14 amino acids. Germline V CDR1 and CDR2: MGHRA, YSYEKL. Trimming took off 6 bases at V and 4 bases at J, with 15 bases between the two ends. The CDR3 loop is CASRQPLGRTEAFF. The CDR3 nucleotides are TGCGCCAGCAGGCAACCTTTGGGGCGCACTGAAGCTTTCTTT.

This clonotype has a count of ten or more. The CDR3 loop reads CAWRFYNEQFF. DNA of the CDR3: TGTGCCTGGAGGTTTTACAATGAGCAGTTCTTC. This rearrangement joins TRBV30 to TRBJ2-1; D gene uncertain. This CDR3 is built from 11 residues. Germline V gene lookup returns CDR1 GTSNPN and CDR2 SVGIG (reference sequence). V was shortened by 3 bases and J by 4 bases, with 4 bases between the two germline ends.

The sample holds many counts of this clonotype. The chain couples TRBV4-2 to TRBJ1-4; TRBD1 aligns across 9 bases. With 1 base clipped from V and 8 bases from J, the junction kept 5 bases outside the gene matches. The CDR3 consists of 15 residues. In germline, CDR1 is LGHNA, CDR2 YNFKEQ. CDR3 amino acids: CASSQGGTGNEKLFF. DNA of the CDR3: TGTGCCAGCAGCCAAGGAGGGACAGGGAACGAAAAACTGTTTTTT.

This clonotype has a count of ten or more. CDR3 sequence (DNA): TGTGCCAGCAGCCCATGGGCGGGGCTGATAAATGAGCAGTTCTTC. This sequence encodes CASSPWAGLINEQFF. The chain combines TRBV5-4 with TRBJ2-1; perhaps TRBD2 as D (6 bases). The CDR3 has 15 amino acids. The germline gives CDR1 SGHNT, CDR2 YYREEE (reference sequence). The ends were cut back, 4 bases at V and 7 bases at J, with 18 bases in the middle.

This clonotype was observed at least ten times. The V gene is TRBV20-1, the J gene TRBJ2-5; unclear D gene. The CDR3 loop spans 13 amino acids. Trimming removed 3 bases from V and 4 bases from J, with 12 bases in between. Per germline, CDR1 DFQATT and CDR2 SNEGSKA (reference sequence). The CDR3 nucleotides read TGCAGTGCTAGCAGAATCGTGCGAGAGACCCAGTACTTC. This codes for CSASRIVRETQYF.

This clonotype appeared many times. V usage is TRBV7-9 and J usage is TRBJ2-5; 7 nucleotides agree with TRBD1. The CDR3 consists of 13 residues. Germline CDR1 and CDR2: SEHNR and FQNEAQ (reference sequence). J was trimmed by 4 bases and V by 3 bases; bases with no gene match: 2. CDR3 in amino acids: CASSFTGVETQYF. In DNA form, the CDR3 reads TGTGCCAGCAGCTTTACAGGGGTAGAGACCCAGTACTTC.

This clonotype has more than one count but fewer than ten. This rearrangement joins TRBV12-3 or TRBV12-4 to TRBJ2-7, with 14 bases identical to TRBD2. V was clipped by 6 bases and J by 7 bases; unmatched bases: 5. The CDR3 runs 14 residues. The CDR3 spells CASSRGLAGVEQYF. The DNA of the CDR3 is TGTGCCAGCAGCCGGGGACTAGCGGGAGTTGAGCAGTACTTC.

In its sample, this clonotype was seen many times. The chain couples TRBV3-1 to TRBJ2-7; TRBD1 matches at 8 bases. The V gene end was trimmed by 0 bases and the J gene end by 5 bases; junction bases not matched to a gene: 9. This CDR3 contains 16 residues. Germline CDR1 and CDR2: LGHDT and YNNKEL (reference sequence). As DNA, the CDR3 is TGTGCCAGCAGCCAAGATTTAGGACAGGGAAGAAACGAGCAGTACTTC. Protein sequence: CASSQDLGQGRNEQYF.

This clonotype has a count of ten or more. The gene calls are TRBV11-3 and TRBJ2-1, with D tentatively TRBD1 (6 bases). CDR1 and CDR2 (germline): SGHNT, YENEEA. The V end lost 1 base, the J end lost 6 bases, and 13 bases lay between the germline ends. The CDR3 loop spans 15 amino acids. The CDR3 region has the DNA TGTGCCAGCAGCTTAGGAGGAGGACAGTTCAATGAGCAGTTCTTC. Translation gives CASSLGGGQFNEQFF.

This clonotype was observed many times. The chain recombines TRBV5-1 with TRBJ2-7; either TRBD1 or TRBD2 may fit D (7 bases each). Germline CDR1 reads SGHRS; CDR2 reads YFSETQ. V dropped 9 bases and J dropped 4 bases, with 20 bases sitting between them. The CDR3 loop spans 14 amino acids. DNA of the CDR3: TGCGCCACCAAAACAGGGGAGGGGGTATACGAGCAGTACTTC. As protein: CATKTGEGVYEQYF. Full variable domain (remainder filled in from reference TRBV5-1 and TRBJ2-7): KAGVTQTPRYLIKTRGQQVTLSCSPISGHRSVSWYQQTPGQGLQFLFEYFSETQRNKGNFPGRFSGRQFSNSRSEMNVSTLELGDSALYLCATKTGEGVYEQYFGPGTRLTVT.

This clonotype was seen ten or more times. This rearrangement joins TRBV20-1 to TRBJ1-1; D gene uncertain. There are 13 residues in the CDR3. V was cut by 3 bases and J by 2 bases, with 10 bases left in between. The V gene's germline CDR1 is DFQATT and CDR2 SNEGSKA (reference sequence). The CDR3, as DNA: TGCAGTGCTAGTCGAAGGAAAAACACTGAAGCTTTCTTT. Amino acids: CSASRRKNTEAFF.

The chain carries TRBV30 and TRBJ2-2; D unresolved. From germline, CDR1 is GTSNPN and CDR2 SVGIG (reference sequence). This CDR3 has 19 residues. V lost 3 bases and J lost 0, with 23 bases in between. The CDR3 DNA reads TGTGCCTGGAGCCCCGAATGGACGGCAGCGTGGGCGAACACCGGGGAGCTGTTTTTT. This gives the protein CAWSPEWTAAWANTGELFF.

This chain joins TRBV7-7 and TRBJ2-4; 7 nucleotides match TRBD2. This CDR3 is built from 15 residues. J gave up 4 bases and V 5 bases, and 8 bases lay outside the gene matches. Per the germline V gene, CDR1 is SSHAT and CDR2 is FNYEAQ (reference sequence). The CDR3 bases are TGTGCCAGCAGCCTGTACCCTAGCGGTAAAAACATTCAGTACTTC. This sequence encodes CASSLYPSGKNIQYF. Using reference TRBV7-7 and TRBJ2-4 for the parts outside the CDR3, the full variable domain is GAGVSQSPRYKVTKRGQDVTLRCDPISSHATLYWYQQALGQGPEFLTYFNYEAQPDKSGLPSDRFSAERPEGSISTLTIQRTEQRDSAMYRCASSLYPSGKNIQYFGAGTRLSVL.

In regard to this clonotype: One end of the junction is discordant with germline, which a read error may explain. The CDR3 nucleotides are TGTGCCAGCAGGTTGGGGCTACAAGAGACCCAGTACTTC. Translating gives CASRLGLQETQYF. V gene TRBV5-4 combines with J gene TRBJ2-5; weak D call: TRBD1 (5 bases). This CDR3 spans 13 amino acids. Per germline, CDR1 SGHNT and CDR2 YYREEE (reference sequence).

This clonotype has at least ten counts. J is TRBJ1-2 and V is TRBV10-3; a weak D match, TRBD1 (5 bases). This CDR3 spans 13 amino acids. V shed 9 bases and J shed 0 bases, with 11 bases lying between them. Germline assignment: CDR1 ENHRY and CDR2 SYGVKD. The CDR3 DNA follows: TGTGCCATTAGGGACCGTGCTAACTATGGCTACACCTTC. Its protein is CAIRDRANYGYTF.

This clonotype came up many times. The chain carries TRBV6-1 and TRBJ1-2, with unresolved D. V was shortened by 3 bases and J by 7 bases, with 21 bases between the two germline ends. The CDR3 length is 16 residues. Germline V CDR1 and CDR2: MNHNS, SASEGT. For the CDR3, the DNA is TGTGCCAGCAGTGAGACCCCGCTGGTCTTCCTGGCTGGCTACACCTTC. Encoded protein: CASSETPLVFLAGYTF.

Ten or more counts support this clonotype. V is TRBV6-1 and J is TRBJ1-2; D is unclear. The CDR3 is 12 amino acids. The germline V gene has CDR1 MNHNS and CDR2 SASEGT. V dropped 2 bases and J dropped 3 bases, with 4 bases sitting between them. CDR3 nucleotides: TGTGCCAGCAGTGAACGAGACTATGGCTACACCTTC. It specifies CASSERDYGYTF.

This clonotype was recorded many times. The gene calls are TRBV12-3 or TRBV12-4 and TRBJ2-7, with 7 bases aligning to TRBD1. CDR3 size: 13 residues. V lost 6 bases and J lost 3; bases outside the gene matches: 5. CDR3 sequence reads: CASSRTGNYEQYF. Written as DNA, the CDR3 is TGTGCCAGCAGCCGGACAGGTAACTACGAGCAGTACTTC.

This clonotype was recorded many times. The chain couples TRBV5-1 to TRBJ2-7; possible D gene TRBD2, 5 bases. The CDR3 runs 15 residues. Germline loops: CDR1 SGHRS, CDR2 YFSETQ. V was pared by 0 bases and J by 0 bases, with 10 bases between. CDR3 sequence reads: CASSLVGGGSYEQYF. CDR3 in DNA: TGCGCCAGCAGCTTGGTAGGCGGAGGCTCCTACGAGCAGTACTTC.

In its sample, this clonotype was seen many times. The rearrangement links TRBV15 to TRBJ2-3; 10 positions agree with TRBD1. The CDR3 covers 16 residues. Trimming removed 0 bases from V and 4 bases from J; junction bases left unmatched: 4. Looked up from germline, CDR1 is LNHNV and CDR2 is YYDKDF (reference sequence). For the CDR3, the DNA is TGTGCCACCAGCAGAGATGGAGGGACAGGGGCAGATACGCAGTATTTT. Its translation: CATSRDGGTGADTQYF.

This clonotype was counted ten times or more. V is TRBV5-1 and J is TRBJ2-5, with D perhaps TRBD1 (6 bases). This CDR3 contains 16 residues. V was clipped by 4 bases and J by 5 bases, with 21 bases between them. Germline-derived CDR1 and CDR2 are SGHRS and YFSETQ. The CDR3 loop is CASSPDGRGRGETQYF. The CDR3 coding sequence is TGCGCCAGCAGCCCGGATGGAAGGGGGAGAGGGGAGACCCAGTACTTC.

The V gene is TRBV7-9, the J gene TRBJ2-7; D is unclear. The V gene's germline CDR1 is SEHNR and CDR2 FQNEAQ (reference sequence). V was pared by 1 base and J by 2 bases, with 9 bases between. The CDR3 covers 14 residues. The CDR3 nucleotides read TGTGCCAGCAGCTTAGAGGGTCGGCCCTACGAGCAGTACTTC. This sequence encodes CASSLEGRPYEQYF.

Many counts were recorded for this clonotype. This rearrangement joins TRBV5-1 to TRBJ2-2; 10 bases fit TRBD2. Germline V gene lookup returns CDR1 SGHRS and CDR2 YFSETQ. V dropped 1 base and J dropped 5; count of bases not matched to a gene: 8. The CDR3 totals 17 residues. The CDR3 sequence is CASSLSTSGTSTGELFF. For the CDR3, the DNA is TGCGCCAGCAGCTTGTCTACTAGCGGGACATCTACCGGGGAGCTGTTTTTT.

This clonotype was counted many times. The gene calls are TRBV9 and TRBJ2-3; a weak D match, TRBD2 (7 bases). CDR3 length: 14 amino acids. The germline gives CDR1 SGDLS, CDR2 YYNGEE. V lost 4 bases and J 4 bases, leaving 13 bases between the germline ends. The CDR3 sequence is CASSPGGGPDTQYF. CDR3 bases: TGTGCCAGCAGCCCCGGCGGGGGCCCAGATACGCAGTATTTT. The whole variable domain, remainder taken from reference TRBV9 and TRBJ2-3, is DSGVTQTPKHLITATGQRVTLRCSPRSGDLSVYWYQQSLDQGLQFLIQYYNGEERAKGNILERFSAQQFPDLHSELNLSSLELGDSALYFCASSPGGGPDTQYFGPGTRLTVL.